A selection of T cell receptor beta chains follows, all from one sample in a study of T cell changes during pregnancy in multiple sclerosis. Profiling relied on immunoSEQ multiplex PCR, and the TCRdb table lists in-frame clones only, not all of them. The profile shows tens of thousands of clones, 90% to 95% of them singletons. This specimen was CD4+ T cells from peripheral blood mononuclear cells, taken in the third trimester of pregnancy. The origin of the receptors is a female donor with multiple sclerosis, enrolled in a pregnancy study. CDR3s leave out the opening cysteine and the closing phenylalanine or tryptophan. The size entry is marked missing in some rows and otherwise reads once, few, many or a size class.

j_call | clone_size | v_call | cdr3_length | cdr3_aa
TRBJ2-7 | - | TRBV6-5 | 13 | ASSLIQGIGYEQY
TRBJ1-1 | - | TRBV4-1 | 11 | ASRIQENTEAF
TRBJ1-6 | - | TRBV7-9 | 14 | ASSLGAGGLDSPLH
TRBJ2-2 | - | TRBV23-1 | 16 | AILAQEPSRENTGELF
TRBJ1-1 | - | TRBV7-9 | 12 | ASSVPGGNTEAF
TRBJ2-3 | - | TRBV19 | 13 | ASKSLENPTDTQY
TRBJ1-1 | - | TRBV6-1 | 12 | ASSEAGRGTEAF
TRBJ2-6 | - | TRBV6-1 | 17 | ASSEAHGTGHSGANVLT
TRBJ1-1 | - | TRBV25-1 | 13 | ASSEWAGGSTEAF
TRBJ1-4 | - | TRBV28 | 13 | ASSFVTGPGEKLF
TRBJ2-3 | - | TRBV7-2 | 13 | ASSSSRAGADTQY
TRBJ2-7 | - | TRBV28 | 15 | ASSLNMLAGQANEQY
TRBJ1-1 | - | TRBV28 | 11 | ASGSPNRFVTF
TRBJ2-7 | - | TRBV15 | 10 | ATSRDRGEQY
TRBJ1-3 | - | TRBV7-7 | 12 | ASSPDRVGNTIY
TRBJ1-5 | - | TRBV28 | 13 | ASSYSGFGNQPQH
TRBJ2-5 | once | TRBV7-9 | 10 | ASTATRETQY
TRBJ2-2 | once | TRBV5-1 | 13 | ASSYARGLGGELF
TRBJ2-3 | - | TRBV9 | 14 | ASSSRRDSGTDTQY
TRBJ2-3 | - | TRBV7-5 | 16 | VRSLGRGGSKEGDTQY
TRBJ2-7 | - | TRBV19 | 13 | ASSTGTGISYEQY
TRBJ2-3 | - | TRBV9 | 13 | ASSVSASGGDTQY
TRBJ2-1 | - | TRBV6-5 | 12 | ANSSGTSGFEQF
TRBJ2-7 | - | TRBV30 | 12 | AWSVHRGSYEQY
TRBJ2-2 | - | TRBV5-1 | 12 | ASSPPGLTGELF
TRBJ2-7 | - | TRBV30 | 9 | AWKGAREQY
TRBJ2-1 | once | TRBV28 | 13 | ASSPRTGQNNEQF
TRBJ2-3 | - | TRBV2 | 13 | ATHKAGRGTDTQY
TRBJ2-2 | - | TRBV25-1 | 14 | ASSEMGAGNTGELF
TRBJ2-7 | - | TRBV20-1 | 9 | SVWGDYEQY
TRBJ2-3 | - | TRBV6-5 | 14 | ASSSLPGGGVDTQY
TRBJ2-1 | - | TRBV11-1 | 14 | ASSLARTSEGYEQF
TRBJ1-4 | - | TRBV4-1 | 13 | ASSQQEATNEKLF
TRBJ1-5 | - | TRBV5-5 | 13 | ASSLGQHSNQPQH
TRBJ2-7 | - | TRBV18 | 13 | ASSRDRGDSYEQY
TRBJ2-5 | once | TRBV10-3 | 12 | AARTGTGQETQY
TRBJ1-1 | few | TRBV15 | 12 | ATSRQTGTELAF
TRBJ2-5 | - | TRBV5-4 | 16 | ASSSSSLLSGRYETQY
TRBJ1-5 | - | TRBV4-2 | 12 | ASSQGTGNQPQH